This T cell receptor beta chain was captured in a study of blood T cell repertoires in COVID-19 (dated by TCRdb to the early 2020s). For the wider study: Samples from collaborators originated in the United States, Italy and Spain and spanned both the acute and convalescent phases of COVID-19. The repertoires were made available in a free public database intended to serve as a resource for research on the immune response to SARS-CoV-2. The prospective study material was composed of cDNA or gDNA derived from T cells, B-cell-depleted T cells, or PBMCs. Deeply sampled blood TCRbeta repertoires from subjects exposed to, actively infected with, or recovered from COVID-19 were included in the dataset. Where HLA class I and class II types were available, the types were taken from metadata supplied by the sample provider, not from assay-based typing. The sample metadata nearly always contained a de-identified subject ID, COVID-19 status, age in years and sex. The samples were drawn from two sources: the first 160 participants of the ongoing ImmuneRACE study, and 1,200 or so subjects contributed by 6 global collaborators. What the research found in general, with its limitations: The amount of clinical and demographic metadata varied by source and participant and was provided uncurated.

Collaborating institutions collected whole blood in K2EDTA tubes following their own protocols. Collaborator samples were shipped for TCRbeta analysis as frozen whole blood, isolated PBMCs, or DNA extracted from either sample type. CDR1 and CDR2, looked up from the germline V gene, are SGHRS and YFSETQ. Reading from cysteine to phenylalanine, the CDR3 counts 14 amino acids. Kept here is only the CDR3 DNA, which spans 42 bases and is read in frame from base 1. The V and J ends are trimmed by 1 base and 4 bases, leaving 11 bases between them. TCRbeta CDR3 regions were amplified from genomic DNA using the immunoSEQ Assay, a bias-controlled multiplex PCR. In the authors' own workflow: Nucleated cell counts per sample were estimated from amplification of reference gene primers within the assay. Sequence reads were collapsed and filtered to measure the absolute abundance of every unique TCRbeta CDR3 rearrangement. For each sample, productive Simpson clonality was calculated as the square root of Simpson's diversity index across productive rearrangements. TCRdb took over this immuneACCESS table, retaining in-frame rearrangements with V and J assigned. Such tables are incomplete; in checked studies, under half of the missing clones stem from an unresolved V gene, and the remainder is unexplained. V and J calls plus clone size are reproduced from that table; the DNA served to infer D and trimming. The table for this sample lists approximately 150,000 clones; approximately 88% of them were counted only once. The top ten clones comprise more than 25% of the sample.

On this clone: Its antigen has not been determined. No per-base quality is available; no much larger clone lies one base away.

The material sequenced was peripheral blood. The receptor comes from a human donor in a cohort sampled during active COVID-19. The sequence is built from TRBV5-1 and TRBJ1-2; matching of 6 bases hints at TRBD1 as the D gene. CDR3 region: CASSLRGGSYGYTF. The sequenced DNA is TGCGCCAGCAGCTTGAGAGGGGGTAGCTATGGCTACACCTTC.